This T cell receptor beta chain emerged from a study of OX40 agonist ivuxolimab in advanced cancers. Assay used: immunoSEQ multiplex PCR; TCRdb lists only in-frame clones, some missing. The repertoire holds 90,000 to 100,000 clones, with 85% to 90% as singletons. Germline lookup yields CDR1 LNHDA and CDR2 SQIVND (reference sequence). V was clipped by 7 bases and J by 4 bases; unmatched bases: 8. The CDR3 sequence is 15 residues long. At cycle 4 day 1, cycle 7 day 1, and baseline, blood was sampled. The chain carries TRBV19 and TRBJ2-5; 11 positions match TRBD2. The sequence was obtained from an adult with an advanced solid tumor such as melanoma, head and neck, liver or kidney cancer. The sample was CD4+ or CD8+ T cells sorted from blood, taken in a trial of the OX40 agonist ivuxolimab. The CDR3 DNA reads TGTGCCAGTAAATCTAGCGGGGGGATAGGAGAGACCCAGTACTTC. Amino acids: CASKSSGGIGETQYF.